Listed below are T cell receptor beta chains from one sample, sequenced in a study of T-cell reconstitution after alpha-beta-depleted transplantation in children. One entry per CDR3 protein, called by TCRdb with MiXCR from the PCR reads. The profile shows some 590,000 distinct CDR3 sequences, over 9.5% of them singletons. The material was PBMCs from the stem cell graft donor, obtained from the stem cell graft. Source of these receptors: a human donor who donated a stem cell graft to a child with acute myeloid leukemia. CDR3s include the opening cysteine and the closing phenylalanine or tryptophan. Fields, in order: V gene, J gene, D gene, clone size, CDR3 DNA, CDR3 protein. A D gene is named only where the DNA matches it firmly. Size tells how often a clone was seen (once, few, many) or the class of an expanded clone, and some rows leave it out.

>TRBV5-6|TRBJ1-1|NA|NA
TGTGCCAGCACCTTCACAGCAGGCGCTGAAGCTTTCTTT
CASTFTAGAEAFF
>TRBV24-1|TRBJ2-6|NA|many
TGTGCCACCAGTGATCCGGGGTCCAACGTCCTGACTTTC
CATSDPGSNVLTF
>TRBV7-9|TRBJ1-1|NA|many
TGTGCCAGCAGCTTAACGTCCACTGAAGCTTTCTTT
CASSLTSTEAFF
>TRBV20-1|TRBJ2-7|TRBD1|NA
TGCAGTGCTAGAGCAGCACAGGGGCTGTCCTACGAGCAGTACTTC
CSARAAQGLSYEQYF
>TRBV5-1|TRBJ2-3|NA|many
TGCGCCAGCAGCCCCATTTTGGCAGATACGCAGTATTTT
CASSPILADTQYF
>TRBV28|TRBJ2-7|NA|many
TGTGCCAGCAGCCGGAGTGGTGGGAACGAGCAGTACTTC
CASSRSGGNEQYF
>TRBV10-3|TRBJ2-2|NA|few
TGTGCCATCAGGGGCTCGGACAGCCTGAACACCGGGGAGCTGTTTTTT
CAIRGSDSLNTGELFF
>TRBV7-6|TRBJ2-5|NA|few
TGTGCCAGCAGTCCTACAGGGGCGGGGGAGACCCAGTACTTC
CASSPTGAGETQYF
>TRBV24-1|TRBJ2-1|TRBD2|many
TGTGCCACCAGTGAGCGGGAGTACAATGAGCAGTTCTTC
CATSEREYNEQFF
>TRBV11-2|TRBJ2-2|TRBD2|few
TGTGCCAGCAGCTTAGGGGGGGTGACTAGCGGGAGTTGGACCGGGGAGCTGTTTTTT
CASSLGGVTSGSWTGELFF
>TRBV18|TRBJ2-1|NA|many
TGTGCCAGCTCACCAAGAACGGGAGTGGAATACAATGAGCAGTTCTTC
CASSPRTGVEYNEQFF
>TRBV5-4|TRBJ2-2|TRBD2|few
TGTGCCAGCAGGCTTATTGGCGGACTAGCGGCGAGCCTAGCCGGGGAGCTGTTTTTT
CASRLIGGLAASLAGELFF
>TRBV7-3|TRBJ2-1|NA|few
TGTGCCAGCAGCTTAAGAATGCTAGCCACAAACAATGAGCAGTTCTTC
CASSLRMLATNNEQFF
>TRBV6-5|TRBJ2-1|TRBD2|NA
TGTGCCAGCAGTTACGCGCGGGGACTAGGCTACAATGAGCAGTTCTTC
CASSYARGLGYNEQFF
>TRBV5-6|TRBJ2-3|TRBD2|many
TGTGCCAGCAGCTTGGCTAGCGGTCTCACAGATACGCAGTATTTT
CASSLASGLTDTQYF
>TRBV7-9|TRBJ1-1|NA|many
TGTGCCAGCAGCCCTGGGGGACGGAAGAACACTGAAGCTTTCTTT
CASSPGGRKNTEAFF
>TRBV20-1|TRBJ2-7|NA|many
TGCAGTGCTAGAACCCCAATAGCGGTCTACGAGCAGTACTTC
CSARTPIAVYEQYF
>TRBV2|TRBJ1-4|NA|NA
TGTGCCAGCGAGATCGAGGGGGAGCGTGAAAAACTGTTTTTT
CASEIEGEREKLFF
>TRBV20-1|TRBJ2-7|NA|NA
TGCAGTGCTAGATTGGGGACACTTCCATCCGAGCAGTACTTC
CSARLGTLPSEQYF
>TRBV20-1|TRBJ2-5|NA|NA
TGCAGTGCTAGGCCCACCGCGGGACTGTACCAAGAGACCCAGTACTTC
CSARPTAGLYQETQYF
>TRBV2|TRBJ2-2|NA|NA
TGTGCCAGCAGGACGCTCAGGGGTAGTACCGGGGAGCTGTTTTTT
CASRTLRGSTGELFF
>TRBV20-1|TRBJ1-6|TRBD1|few
TGCAGTGCTCCTAGGACAGGGGTTAATTCACCCCTCCACTTT
CSAPRTGVNSPLHF
>TRBV28|TRBJ1-2|TRBD1|NA
TGTGCCAGCAGTTTAGGGCCCCGGACAGGAAACTATGGCTACACCTTC
CASSLGPRTGNYGYTF
>TRBV11-3|TRBJ2-7|NA|NA
TGTGCCAGCAGCTTAGAAGCTGCTGACGAGCAGTACTTC
CASSLEAADEQYF
>TRBV12-3/TRBV12-4|TRBJ2-3|NA|NA
TGTGCCAGCACCGATAGGGGATTTGATACGCAGTATTTT
CASTDRGFDTQYF
>TRBV21-1|TRBJ2-7|NA|NA
TGTGCCAGCAGCAAAACGGGGGGTCTGGGCGAGCAGTACTTC
CASSKTGGLGEQYF
>TRBV28|TRBJ2-1|TRBD2|NA
TGTGCCAGCAGTTTCCGACTAGCGCTAGCTCATGAGCAGTTCTTC
CASSFRLALAHEQFF
>TRBV30|TRBJ2-5|NA|NA
TGTGCCTGGAGTTTAACAGGGTTAGCGGAGACCCAGTACTTC
CAWSLTGLAETQYF
>TRBV6-4|TRBJ2-5|NA|few
TGTGCCAGCACCGTTATCGCGGTAGAGACCCAGTACTTC
CASTVIAVETQYF
>TRBV20-1|TRBJ2-3|TRBD2|few
TGCAGTGCCGAGGGGAGGCTAGCGGGAGGCACAGATACGCAGTATTTT
CSAEGRLAGGTDTQYF
>TRBV20-1|TRBJ2-5|TRBD1|few
TGCAGTGCTAGAGCATGGGACAGAGGGCAAGAGACCCAGTACTTC
CSARAWDRGQETQYF
>TRBV20-1|TRBJ2-7|NA|NA
TGCAGTGCCCCCCCGGAGGGGGGAGTAGGCGAGCAGTACTTC
CSAPPEGGVGEQYF
>TRBV7-3|TRBJ2-1|NA|few
TGTGCCAGCAGCCCACGGGGAGGCACCTACAATGAGCAGTTCTTC
CASSPRGGTYNEQFF
>TRBV6-6|TRBJ1-6|NA|many
TGTGCCAGCAGTTACGGGTTGGATTCACCCCTCCACTTT
CASSYGLDSPLHF
>TRBV24-1|TRBJ1-1|NA|NA
TGTGCCACCAGTGATTTTGGGTCCGCTGAAGCTTTCTTT
CATSDFGSAEAFF
>TRBV3-1|TRBJ2-4|NA|few
TGTGCCAGCAGCCAAGAGACGACTAAAGGCATTCAGTACTTC
CASSQETTKGIQYF
>TRBV12-3/TRBV12-4|TRBJ2-2|NA|many
TGTGCCAGCAGTTTACAGGGTTGGGCGGCCGGGGAGCTGTTTTTT
CASSLQGWAAGELFF
>TRBV24-1|TRBJ1-2|TRBD1|NA
TGTGCCACCAGTGATGGAAGGACAGGGGGAAGCTATGGCTACACCTTC
CATSDGRTGGSYGYTF
>TRBV29-1|TRBJ2-1|NA|many
TGCAGCGCAGACCATTACAATGAGCAGTTCTTC
CSADHYNEQFF
>TRBV27|TRBJ2-1|TRBD2|many
TGTGCCAGCAGGATAGCGGGAGCCTACAATGAGCAGTTCTTC
CASRIAGAYNEQFF
>TRBV7-2|TRBJ2-5|NA|few
TGTGCCAGCAGCTTAGCGCAGTCGACCCAGTACTTC
CASSLAQSTQYF
>TRBV7-9|TRBJ1-6|NA|NA
TGTGCCAGCAGCTTAGGTAAAGGGACGTATCCTGGATCCCTCCACTTT
CASSLGKGTYPGSLHF
>TRBV30|TRBJ2-1|TRBD2|few
TGTGCCTACACGGTACGAACGGGACTAGCCAACAATGAGCAGTTCTTC
CAYTVRTGLANNEQFF
>TRBV9|TRBJ2-2|NA|many
TGTGCCAGCAGCTTAGCGGCAACCGGGGAGCTGTTTTTT
CASSLAATGELFF
>TRBV4-1|TRBJ2-1|TRBD2|NA
TGCGCCAGCAGCCACAAAAATGCCCCTAGCGGGAGTTATTACAATGAGCAGTTCTTC
CASSHKNAPSGSYYNEQFF